The clone carrying this T cell receptor beta chain has just one count. In the source study's methods: Amplifying reference gene primers gave estimates of nucleated cell counts. Measured with immunoSEQ multiplex PCR; TCRdb has only the in-frame clones, and not every one. V and J calls and clone size are copied from that table; D and trimming were computed from the DNA. The data hold some 170,000 clones, with about 83% observed a single time. These data originate in a study of blood T cell repertoires in COVID-19. Study details: Acute and convalescent COVID-19 specimens originated in the United States, Italy and Spain. The cDNA or gDNA used as material had been derived from T cells, B-cell-depleted T cells, or PBMCs.

This CDR3 is 15 amino acids long. V was pared by 0 bases and J by 5 bases, with 13 bases between. The germline CDR1 and CDR2 sequences are KGHSH and LQKENI. The sample consisted of peripheral blood. The rearrangement joins TRBV18 to TRBJ2-5; maybe TRBD1 (5 bases). The receptor comes from a man aged 60 to 75 with acute or convalescent COVID-19. The CDR3 nucleotides read TGTGCCAGCTCACCACCGGGCAGGGTGAGCGAGACCCAGTACTTC. Protein product: CASSPPGRVSETQYF.